One and the same sample provided the 32 T cell receptor beta chains below, sequenced in a study of blood T cell repertoires in COVID-19. The table came from immunoSEQ multiplex PCR; TCRdb's copy has only in-frame clones and leaves some out. This sample yields 150,000 to 200,000 clones, of which approximately 90% are seen a single time; roughly 2% belongs to the top ten. The material sequenced was peripheral blood. These TCRs come from a man between 65 and 79 years old with active or convalescent COVID-19.

This chain connects TRBV5-4 to TRBJ2-5, with TRBD1 matching 8 bases. Trimming cost V 0 bases and J 1 base; bases outside gene matches: 2. CDR3 length: 15 residues. CDR1 and CDR2 from the germline V gene are SGHNT and YYREEE (reference sequence). The CDR3 loop is CASSLDRGSQETQYF. The CDR3 nucleotides are TGTGCCAGCAGCTTGGACAGGGGGTCCCAAGAGACCCAGTACTTC.

The rearrangement uses TRBV2 and TRBJ1-2; TRBD1 aligns across 10 bases. With V trimmed by 6 bases and J by 7 bases, 8 bases remained unmatched. The length of the CDR3 is 14 residues. Germline V lookup: CDR1 SNHLY, CDR2 FYNNEI. In DNA, the CDR3 is TGTGCCAGCAGCCGGACAGGGGGTCTCAGTGGCTACACCTTC. Its protein is CASSRTGGLSGYTF.

The rearrangement uses TRBV7-2 and TRBJ1-6; TRBD1 aligns across 11 bases. Trimming cost V 5 bases and J 7 bases; bases outside gene matches: 10. Germline V gives CDR1 SGHTA, CDR2 FQGNSA. This CDR3 comprises 17 residues. In DNA form, the CDR3 reads TGTGCCAGCAGCCACCGCGGGACAGGGGGTTGGAATTCACCCCTCCACTTT. This gives the protein CASSHRGTGGWNSPLHF.

This CDR3 is CASSPPLVETQYF. The CDR3 DNA reads TGTGCCAGCTCACCACCGCTAGTGGAGACCCAGTACTTC. The chain joins TRBV18 to TRBJ2-5; D not certain. Trimming took 0 bases from V and 5 from J, leaving 7 bases between them. Germline CDR1 and CDR2: KGHSH and LQKENI. This CDR3 contains 13 residues. Full variable domain (outside the CDR3, taken from reference TRBV18 and TRBJ2-5): NAGVMQNPRHLVRRRGQEARLRCSPMKGHSHVYWYRQLPEEGLKFMVYLQKENIIDESGMPKERFSAEFPKEGPSILRIQQVVRGDSAAYFCASSPPLVETQYFGPGTRLLVL.

J is TRBJ1-2 and V is TRBV28, with D tentatively TRBD1 (5 bases). Trimming left V 3 bases short and J 7 bases short, with 12 bases between. CDR1 is MDHEN and CDR2 is SYDVKM in the germline V gene. The CDR3 runs 13 residues. CDR3 sequence (DNA): TGTGCCAGCAGTTTGACAGAACCCTTTGGCTACACCTTC. It yields the protein CASSLTEPFGYTF.

The chain has TRBV7-6 and TRBJ2-7; the match to TRBD2 covers 7 bases. Trimming removed 0 bases from V and 6 bases from J; junction bases left unmatched: 11. CDR1 is SGHVS, CDR2 FNYEAQ, per germline. This CDR3 comprises 16 residues. CDR3 in amino acids: CASSLALREQEGEQYF. The CDR3, as DNA: TGTGCCAGCAGCTTAGCGTTGCGGGAGCAGGAGGGCGAGCAGTACTTC.

The J gene is TRBJ2-7, the V gene TRBV7-6, with 7 bases lining up with TRBD1. The V segment lost 5 bases and the J segment 2 bases; nucleotides outside the gene matches: 3. The germline CDR1 and CDR2 sequences are SGHVS and FNYEAQ. The CDR3 runs to 13 residues. In nucleotides, the CDR3 is TGTGCCAGCAGCCCGCAGGGGGCCTACGAGCAGTACTTC. Translating gives CASSPQGAYEQYF.

The J gene is TRBJ2-1, the V gene TRBV5-8, with D hard to call. V lost 1 base and J 9 bases, leaving 11 bases between the germline ends. The CDR3 sequence is 13 residues long. Germline CDR1 reads SGHTS; CDR2 reads YDEGEE. For the CDR3, the DNA is TGTGCCAGCAGCTTGTTAACGACGGGTGAGCAGTTCTTC. It translates to CASSLLTTGEQFF.

The V and J genes are TRBV28 and TRBJ2-3, with D possibly matching TRBD1 (6 bases). This CDR3 comprises 15 residues. Germline V gene data show CDR1 as MDHEN and CDR2 as SYDVKM. Trimming took off 5 bases at V and 14 bases at J, with 26 bases between the two ends. The CDR3 region has the DNA TGTGCCAGCAGTAAAACGATTATCCCAGGGGTATTTCCGTATTTT. Translation gives CASSKTIIPGVFPYF.

V usage is TRBV9 and J usage is TRBJ1-1, with D possibly TRBD1 on 5 matching bases. The CDR3 is 15 residues long. Between the trimmed V and J ends, which lost 4 bases and 4 bases, there was a span of 17 bases. CDR1 is SGDLS and CDR2 is YYNGEE in the germline V gene. In nucleotides, the CDR3 is TGTGCCAGCAGCCAAATAGGGGAATTGCCCACTGAAGCTTTCTTT. Residues: CASSQIGELPTEAFF.

The J gene is TRBJ2-2, the V gene TRBV2; TRBD2 matches at 11 bases. V lost 6 bases to trimming and J lost 10 bases; unmatched junction nucleotides: 13. The CDR3 spans 16 residues. The germline V gene encodes CDR1 SNHLY and CDR2 FYNNEI. Written as DNA, the CDR3 is TGTGCCAGCAGACCGATAGCGGGGGGGCGGTATCAGGAGCTGTTTTTT. Residues: CASRPIAGGRYQELFF.

The chain employs TRBV18 and TRBJ1-5; 9 bases match TRBD1. Germline V gives CDR1 KGHSH, CDR2 LQKENI. J was trimmed by 5 bases and V by 5 bases; bases with no gene match: 4. The CDR3 is 14 amino acids. CDR3 protein: CASSTRQGDQPQHF. CDR3 coding DNA: TGTGCCAGCTCAACAAGACAGGGGGATCAGCCCCAGCATTTT.

The CDR3 sequence is CASSLFPGGNEQFF. Written as DNA, the CDR3 is TGCGCCAGCAGCTTGTTTCCAGGGGGCAATGAGCAGTTCTTC. This chain connects TRBV5-1 to TRBJ2-1; 7 bases map to TRBD1. V shed 1 base and J 6 bases; nucleotides not matched to a gene: 4. The CDR3 loop spans 14 amino acids. Germline loops: CDR1 SGHRS, CDR2 YFSETQ. Full variable domain (missing parts from reference TRBV5-1 and TRBJ2-1): KAGVTQTPRYLIKTRGQQVTLSCSPISGHRSVSWYQQTPGQGLQFLFEYFSETQRNKGNFPGRFSGRQFSNSRSEMNVSTLELGDSALYLCASSLFPGGNEQFFGPGTRLTVL.

The genes are TRBV29-1 and TRBJ1-4; 10 nucleotides line up with TRBD1. Germline V CDR1 and CDR2: SQVTM, ANQGSEA. This CDR3 contains 16 residues. Trimming removed 6 bases from V and 4 bases from J; junction bases left unmatched: 11. Here the CDR3 DNA reads TGCAGCGTAATGGGACAGGGGAGTTGGGGTAATGAAAAACTGTTTTTT. Its protein is CSVMGQGSWGNEKLFF.

This chain connects TRBV5-1 to TRBJ2-7; TRBD1 matches at 10 bases. There are 14 residues in the CDR3. J was trimmed by 4 bases and V by 4 bases; bases with no gene match: 5. Per the germline V gene, CDR1 is SGHRS and CDR2 is YFSETQ. The chain's CDR3 is CASSPRTGGYEQYF. CDR3 DNA sequence: TGCGCCAGCAGCCCTAGGACAGGGGGGTACGAGCAGTACTTC. Full variable domain (remainder filled in from reference TRBV5-1 and TRBJ2-7): KAGVTQTPRYLIKTRGQQVTLSCSPISGHRSVSWYQQTPGQGLQFLFEYFSETQRNKGNFPGRFSGRQFSNSRSEMNVSTLELGDSALYLCASSPRTGGYEQYFGPGTRLTVT.

The CDR3: CATYPGQGGPQYF. In DNA, the CDR3 is TGTGCCACCTACCCGGGACAGGGTGGGCCCCAGTACTTC. The chain combines TRBV6-5 with TRBJ2-5; TRBD1 matches at 9 bases. Germline trimming cut 10 bases from V and 9 bases from J; bases unmatched to any gene: 12. Germline values: CDR1 MNHEY, CDR2 SVGAGI. This CDR3 has 13 amino acids.

The V gene is TRBV18, the J gene TRBJ2-2; D gene ambiguous. V was trimmed by 5 bases and J by 3 bases, leaving 10 bases between them. CDR1 KGHSH and CDR2 LQKENI come from the germline V gene. The CDR3 has 14 residues. Here the CDR3 reads CASSARSDTGELFF. The CDR3 region has the DNA TGTGCCAGCTCAGCAAGGAGCGACACCGGGGAGCTGTTTTTT.

The chain uses TRBV2 and TRBJ1-5; weak D call: TRBD1 (5 bases). The V end lost 7 bases, the J end lost 1 base, and 14 bases lay between the germline ends. Germline assignment: CDR1 SNHLY and CDR2 FYNNEI. The CDR3 has 15 amino acids. In DNA form, the CDR3 reads TGTGCCAGCACAGACAGTTTCGTAAGCAATCAGCCCCAGCATTTT. Translated: CASTDSFVSNQPQHF.

This clone was observed a few times. In DNA, the CDR3 is TGTGCCAGCATGGACAGGGCGTTCTATAATTCACCCCTCCACTTT. Translating it yields CASMDRAFYNSPLHF. This rearrangement joins TRBV28 to TRBJ1-6; 8 bases fit TRBD1. V trimming: 7 bases; J trimming: 3 bases; junction bases outside the gene matches: 5. Germline CDR1 reads MDHEN; CDR2 reads SYDVKM. This CDR3 has 15 residues.

The chain uses TRBV29-1 and TRBJ2-1, with TRBD2 identical over 8 bases. Per germline, CDR1 SQVTM and CDR2 ANQGSEA. The ends lost 8 bases at V and 3 bases at J; junction bases unmatched: 12. CDR3 size: 15 residues. CDR3: CSSSLGLAGYNEQFF. In DNA form, the CDR3 reads TGCAGCTCAAGCCTTGGGCTAGCGGGCTACAATGAGCAGTTCTTC.

The rearrangement joins TRBV28 to TRBJ2-5, with 8 bases fitting TRBD1. Unmatched junction bases numbered 5, after V lost 6 bases and J lost 5 bases. Looked up from germline, CDR1 is MDHEN and CDR2 is SYDVKM. The CDR3 is made up of 13 amino acids. Here the CDR3 reads CASRPGGLETQYF. The CDR3 coding sequence is TGTGCCAGCAGACCAGGGGGCCTGGAGACCCAGTACTTC.

The V call is TRBV5-1, the J call TRBJ1-5; the match to TRBD1 covers 7 bases. In germline, CDR1 is SGHRS, CDR2 YFSETQ. The CDR3 is 14 residues long. Trimming cost V 0 bases and J 4 bases; bases outside gene matches: 1. Here the CDR3 reads CASSLEGANQPQHF. In nucleotides, the CDR3 is TGCGCCAGCAGCTTGGAGGGGGCTAATCAGCCCCAGCATTTT. Full variable domain (missing parts from reference TRBV5-1 and TRBJ1-5): KAGVTQTPRYLIKTRGQQVTLSCSPISGHRSVSWYQQTPGQGLQFLFEYFSETQRNKGNFPGRFSGRQFSNSRSEMNVSTLELGDSALYLCASSLEGANQPQHFGDGTRLSIL.

The chain combines TRBV5-6 with TRBJ2-3; D possibly corresponds to TRBD1 (5 bases). There are 16 residues in the CDR3. Germline loops: CDR1 SGHDT, CDR2 YYEEEE. The germline V and J ends were trimmed by 1 base and 2 bases, with 14 bases remaining between them. This chain's CDR3 is CASSLIPGHSTDTQYF. The CDR3 nucleotides read TGTGCCAGCAGCTTGATCCCTGGACACTCCACAGATACGCAGTATTTT.

This clone has a handful of counts. This rearrangement joins TRBV2 to TRBJ1-5, with 7 bases fitting TRBD1. This CDR3 contains 15 residues. The V segment lost 7 bases and the J segment 0 bases; nucleotides outside the gene matches: 6. From germline, CDR1 is SNHLY and CDR2 FYNNEI. This CDR3 is CASKGTVHSNQPQHF. In DNA, the CDR3 is TGTGCCAGCAAGGGGACAGTACATAGCAATCAGCCCCAGCATTTT.

The chain recombines TRBV23-1 with TRBJ2-6; 7 positions agree with TRBD1. TRBV23-1 is an open reading frame, and its role is uncertain. This CDR3 has 19 amino acids. Trimming removed 4 bases from V and 5 bases from J; junction bases left unmatched: 17. This CDR3 reads CASSLNRDSGVNWANVLTF. The DNA of the CDR3 is TGCGCCAGCAGTCTCAACCGGGACAGTGGGGTCAACTGGGCCAACGTCCTGACTTTC.

The CDR3 here is CASSFPGGGELFF. CDR3 DNA sequence: TGTGCCAGCAGTTTTCCCGGGGGCGGGGAGCTGTTTTTT. The chain joins TRBV28 to TRBJ2-2, with D possibly being TRBD2 (6 bases). Germline V lookup: CDR1 MDHEN, CDR2 SYDVKM. The V gene lost 3 bases and the J gene lost 7 bases, with 9 bases spanning the gap. This CDR3 contains 13 residues. Full variable domain (missing parts from reference TRBV28 and TRBJ2-2): DVKVTQSSRYLVKRTGEKVFLECVQDMDHENMFWYRQDPGLGLRLIYFSYDVKMKEKGDIPEGYSVSREKKERFSLILESASTNQTSMYLCASSFPGGGELFFGEGSRLTVL.

This clone has only one observation. This chain joins TRBV9 and TRBJ2-3; 7 nucleotides line up with TRBD2. The CDR3 contains 16 residues. In germline, CDR1 is SGDLS, CDR2 YYNGEE. Germline trimming cut 0 bases from V and 2 bases from J; bases unmatched to any gene: 6. CDR3 in amino acids: CASSVGVSGPTDTQYF. CDR3 DNA sequence: TGTGCCAGCAGCGTAGGGGTTAGCGGGCCCACAGATACGCAGTATTTT.

This chain joins TRBV30 and TRBJ2-5, with D hard to call. The length of the CDR3 is 10 residues. Germline lookup yields CDR1 GTSNPN and CDR2 SVGIG (reference sequence). V was clipped by 5 bases and J by 5 bases, with 6 bases between them. CDR3 coding DNA: TGTGCCTGGGGACGGGAGACCCAGTACTTC. This gives the protein CAWGRETQYF.

This clone was observed a few times. V usage is TRBV28 and J usage is TRBJ1-6; 9 bases are shared with TRBD1. The germline V gene encodes CDR1 MDHEN and CDR2 SYDVKM. V trimming: 4 bases; J trimming: 8 bases; junction bases outside the gene matches: 3. The CDR3 has 14 amino acids. The CDR3 DNA reads TGTGCCAGCAGTTGGGACAGGGACCATTCACCCCTCCACTTT. Its protein is CASSWDRDHSPLHF.

Only a few counts were recorded for this clone. V usage is TRBV6-2 or TRBV6-3 and J usage is TRBJ2-7, with 9 bases lining up with TRBD2. This CDR3 has 15 amino acids. Germline CDR1 reads MNHEY; CDR2 reads SVGEGT. The J segment lost 2 bases and the V segment lost 4 bases, leaving 6 bases of the junction unmatched. The CDR3 DNA is TGTGCCAGCAGTTTCCTTAGCGGGAGCGCCTACGAGCAGTACTTC. Amino acid sequence: CASSFLSGSAYEQYF.

V gene TRBV5-6 combines with J gene TRBJ2-1; 14 bases are shared with TRBD2. There are 15 residues in the CDR3. CDR1 SGHDT and CDR2 YYEEEE come from the germline V gene. Trimming took 4 bases from V and 7 from J; bases not matched to a gene: 4. CDR3 in amino acids: CASSRGLAGENEQFF. CDR3 bases: TGTGCCAGCAGCCGGGGACTAGCGGGAGAAAATGAGCAGTTCTTC. The full variable domain, rest sourced from reference TRBV5-6 and TRBJ2-1, is DAGVTQSPTHLIKTRGQQVTLRCSPKSGHDTVSWYQQALGQGPQFIFQYYEEEERQRGNFPDRFSGHQFPNYSSELNVNALLLGDSALYLCASSRGLAGENEQFFGPGTRLTVL.

This chain links TRBV5-4 with TRBJ2-6; TRBD2 is a possible D gene (5 bases). The ends were cut back, 5 bases at V and 0 bases at J, with 9 bases in the middle. Germline CDR1 SGHNT, CDR2 YYREEE (reference sequence). The CDR3 length is 15 residues. The CDR3 bases are TGTGCCAGCAGTCTTGAGGGCTCTGGGGCCAACGTCCTGACTTTC. Its protein product is CASSLEGSGANVLTF.